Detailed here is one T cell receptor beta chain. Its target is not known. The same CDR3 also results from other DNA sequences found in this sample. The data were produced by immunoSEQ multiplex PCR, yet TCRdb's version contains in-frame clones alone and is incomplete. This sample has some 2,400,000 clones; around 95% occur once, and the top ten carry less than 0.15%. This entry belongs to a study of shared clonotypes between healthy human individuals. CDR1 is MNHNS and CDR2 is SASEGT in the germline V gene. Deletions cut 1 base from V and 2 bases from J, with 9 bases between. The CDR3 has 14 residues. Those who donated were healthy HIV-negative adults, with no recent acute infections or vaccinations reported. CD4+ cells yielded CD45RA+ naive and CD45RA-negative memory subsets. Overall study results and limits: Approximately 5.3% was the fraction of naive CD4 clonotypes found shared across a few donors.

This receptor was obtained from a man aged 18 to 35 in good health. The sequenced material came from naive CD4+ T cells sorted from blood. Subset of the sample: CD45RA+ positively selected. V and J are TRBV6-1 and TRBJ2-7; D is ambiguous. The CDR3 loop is CASSEVLGPYEQYF. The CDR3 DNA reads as TGTGCCAGCAGTGAAGTGCTAGGCCCCTACGAGCAGTACTTC.